This T cell receptor beta chain was recovered during a study of shared clonotypes between healthy human individuals. Germline V gene data show CDR1 as SGDLS and CDR2 as YYNGEE. The V gene lost 0 bases and the J gene lost 12 bases, with 13 bases spanning the gap. The CDR3 runs to 13 residues. Samples underwent the assay at deep level. Sequencing used immunoSEQ multiplex PCR; TCRdb keeps in-frame clones, though not all of them. The profile shows just over 2,000,000 clones, 95% of them singletons. Sequenced material: naive CD4+ T cells sorted from blood. The subset: CD45RA+ positively selected. The sequence was obtained from a man younger than 30 in good health. V gene TRBV9 combines with J gene TRBJ2-1, with a possible D match to TRBD2 (5 bases). The CDR3, as DNA: TGTGCCAGCAGCGTAGAAACGAGCGCGGGGCAGTTCTTC. It codes for CASSVETSAGQFF.